The clone carrying this T cell receptor beta chain came up a few times. Its cognate antigen is unknown. Clones were read by immunoSEQ multiplex PCR, and TCRdb kept only the in-frame ones, dropping some. The data show around 300,000 clones, approximately 83% seen once. Germline V gives CDR1 SGDLS, CDR2 YYNGEE. This CDR3 spans 15 amino acids. Trimming shortened V by 4 bases and J by 0 bases, and 13 bases separated the two germline ends. This sample stems from a study of cytomegalovirus exposure and HLA in healthy donors. In the study overall: In a later analysis, it was reported that the roughly 130 validation repertoires had been produced on the same platform as the roughly 700 repertoires belonging to the first cohort.

Study outcomes and limitations: Most sequenced TCRs were rare (though some public TCRs occurred in many donors). In the 120 or so validation repertoires, just under 95% of cluster scores exceeded 0, per a later analysis.

This chain uses TRBV9 with TRBJ1-2; a possible D gene is TRBD1 (6 bases). The TCR was taken from a young woman in good health and CMV-seronegative. Sequencing was done on a sample of PBMCs. CDR3 loop: CASSPRGGANYGYTF. The CDR3 nucleotides read TGTGCCAGCAGCCCTCGAGGGGGGGCTAACTATGGCTACACCTTC.